A selection of T cell receptor beta chains follows, all from one sample in a study of beta chain features in type 1 diabetes. The protocol was immunoSEQ multiplex PCR, while the TCRdb copy is restricted to in-frame clones and leaves out a portion. Here the sample spans hundreds of thousands of clones, over 12% being singletons. The sample comprised naive CD4+ T cells from blood. Receptors originate from a young man with type 1 diabetes. CDR3s include the opening cysteine and the closing phenylalanine or tryptophan. D genes are given only for firm matches. Size is stated for part of the rows, as once, few or many counts, or as a class when the clone is expanded.

TRBD2	TRBV10-3	.	TRBJ2-3	TGTGCCATCAGGACCGGGGGGGGCACAGATACGCAGTATTTT	CAIRTGGGTDTQYF
.	TRBV7-9	.	TRBJ2-1	TGTGCCAGCAGCCCAAAGGTGTCTAGCCCTTACAATGAGCAGTTCTTC	CASSPKVSSPYNEQFF
.	TRBV11-1	.	TRBJ2-7	TGTGCCAGCAGCTCCGACAGACTCTTCAACTACGAGCAGTACTTC	CASSSDRLFNYEQYF
.	TRBV6-5	.	TRBJ1-1	TGTGCCAGCAGTTCCCCCTCTCAAGCTCCGAGGGCTTTCTTT	CASSSPSQAPRAFF
.	TRBV5-1	.	TRBJ2-1	TGCGCCAGCAGCTTGGTTTCGGGAACTACCTACAATGAGCAGTTCTTC	CASSLVSGTTYNEQFF
TRBD2	TRBV30	few	TRBJ2-2	TGTGCCTGGCGAATAGGACTAGCGGGAAGTACCTTGCTGTTTTTT	CAWRIGLAGSTLLFF
.	TRBV9	few	TRBJ2-7	TGTGCCAGCAGCGCAGTACCTAGCTCCTACGAGCAGTACTTC	CASSAVPSSYEQYF
.	TRBV5-1	.	TRBJ1-1	TGCGCCAGCAGCTCTAACATGAACACTGAAGCTTTCTTT	CASSSNMNTEAFF
TRBD1	TRBV30	few	TRBJ1-5	TGTGCCTTCGGGACAGGGGGTTCCAATCAGCCCCAGCATTTT	CAFGTGGSNQPQHF
.	TRBV9	few	TRBJ1-2	TGTGCCAGCAGCGGAGGGGCCGGGACATCTGGCTACACCTTC	CASSGGAGTSGYTF
.	TRBV5-1	few	TRBJ1-5	TGCGCCAGCAGCTTGTCGACGGATCAGCCCCAGCATTTT	CASSLSTDQPQHF
.	TRBV21-1	.	TRBJ2-7	TGTGCCAGCAGCTTGAGGGGGTTAGTGAACGAGCAGTACTTC	CASSLRGLVNEQYF
.	TRBV20-1	few	TRBJ2-1	TGCAGTGCTAGTAATCACAATGAGCAGTTCTTC	CSASNHNEQFF
.	TRBV30	.	TRBJ1-1	TGTGCCTTCACGCGACGTAGAGCGGCTGAAGCTTTCTTT	CAFTRRRAAEAFF
TRBD2	TRBV6-6	few	TRBJ2-1	TGTGCCAGCAGCCCTCCGCCTAGCGGGACTTACAATGAGCAGTTCTTC	CASSPPPSGTYNEQFF
TRBD2	TRBV10-3	.	TRBJ2-1	TGTGCCATCAGTGAGGGGGAACTAGCGGGGCACAATGAGCAGTTCTTC	CAISEGELAGHNEQFF
.	TRBV6-5	.	TRBJ2-7	TGTGCCAGCAGTTACTCGAGGGGACAACTCTACGAGCAGTACTTC	CASSYSRGQLYEQYF
.	TRBV5-4	.	TRBJ2-1	TGTGCCAGCTTGGGGGGAGATGAGCAGTTCTTC	CASLGGDEQFF
TRBD1	TRBV4-3	few	TRBJ2-7	TGCGCCAGCAGCCATGACACAGGGGGGAACTTCGGAGAGCAGTACTTC	CASSHDTGGNFGEQYF
.	TRBV14	.	TRBJ1-3	TGTGCCAGCAGCCCCAACCCTGGAAACACCATATATTTT	CASSPNPGNTIYF
.	TRBV2	.	TRBJ1-5	TGTGCCAGCAGTGGGGCGACACAGGATCAGCCCCAGCATTTT	CASSGATQDQPQHF
TRBD1	TRBV5-1	.	TRBJ2-1	TGCGCCAGCAGTTCGTTAGACAGGGGGCTGTTCTACAATGAGCAGTTCTTC	CASSSLDRGLFYNEQFF
.	TRBV29-1	.	TRBJ2-3	TGCAGCGCCTCGACAGGCGCCAAAGGAGGGGATACGCAGTATTTT	CSASTGAKGGDTQYF
.	TRBV30	.	TRBJ1-1	TGTGCCTGGAGTGTAAGAGTAGAAGCTTTCTTT	CAWSVRVEAFF
.	TRBV7-3	few	TRBJ2-1	TGTGCCAGCAGCTTAATGGCTAGCGAGTATGAGCAGTTCTTC	CASSLMASEYEQFF
.	TRBV30	once	TRBJ1-1	TGTGCCGCACCAACCGCGGGGGGCAAAAGGACTGAAGCTTTCTTT	CAAPTAGGKRTEAFF
TRBD2	TRBV7-9	.	TRBJ2-1	TGTGCCAGCAGCTTGACTAGCGGGAGAGGGGGTGAGCAGTTCTTC	CASSLTSGRGGEQFF
.	TRBV6-5	.	TRBJ2-5	TGTGCCAGCAGTTTAGGTCGGGAGACCCAGTACTTC	CASSLGRETQYF
.	TRBV29-1	.	TRBJ1-1	TGCACCTCTGCCAGGGGTGGAACTGAAGCTTTCTTT	CTSARGGTEAFF
.	TRBV5-1	.	TRBJ2-1	TGCGCCAGCAGAAGAGACAGCTACAATGAGCAGTTCTTC	CASRRDSYNEQFF
.	TRBV7-2	few	TRBJ2-2	TGTGCCAGCAGCTTAATCCGAACCGGGGAGCTGTTTTTT	CASSLIRTGELFF
.	TRBV11-2	.	TRBJ1-1	TGTGCCAGCAGCTTAGGACTGAACACTGAAGCTTTCTTT	CASSLGLNTEAFF
.	TRBV7-2	few	TRBJ2-3	TGTGCCAGCAGCTTAGGTGTTAGCGGAGATACGCAGTATTTT	CASSLGVSGDTQYF
TRBD2	TRBV6-5	.	TRBJ2-1	TGTGCCAGCAGTTACTTGGGACTAGCGAGCAATGAGCAGTTCTTC	CASSYLGLASNEQFF
.	TRBV4-3	.	TRBJ1-2	TGCGCCAGCAGCCCCTACACAGGGTTCTATGGCTACACCTTC	CASSPYTGFYGYTF
.	TRBV20-1	few	TRBJ1-4	TGCAGTGCCCGGGGAGAAAAACTGTTTTTT	CSARGEKLFF
.	TRBV30	few	TRBJ2-5	TGTGCCTGGAGTGTACAAGTGGAGGAGACCCAGTACTTC	CAWSVQVEETQYF
.	TRBV5-6	once	TRBJ1-4	TGTGCCAGCAGCTCGGAGTGGGAGGAAAAACTGTTTTTT	CASSSEWEEKLFF
.	TRBV27	.	TRBJ1-4	TGTGCCAGCAGTCCGATGGAGGGGATAAACGAAAAACTGTTTTTT	CASSPMEGINEKLFF
.	TRBV29-1	.	TRBJ1-2	TGCAGCGTTGAGGACCAGAACTATGGCTACACCTTC	CSVEDQNYGYTF
.	TRBV15	.	TRBJ1-5	TGTGCCACCAGCAGAGACATGAGGGTTGGCAATCAGCCCCAGCATTTT	CATSRDMRVGNQPQHF
.	TRBV30	few	TRBJ2-5	TGTGCCTGGGCCGGACAGCACCAAGAGACCCAGTACTTC	CAWAGQHQETQYF